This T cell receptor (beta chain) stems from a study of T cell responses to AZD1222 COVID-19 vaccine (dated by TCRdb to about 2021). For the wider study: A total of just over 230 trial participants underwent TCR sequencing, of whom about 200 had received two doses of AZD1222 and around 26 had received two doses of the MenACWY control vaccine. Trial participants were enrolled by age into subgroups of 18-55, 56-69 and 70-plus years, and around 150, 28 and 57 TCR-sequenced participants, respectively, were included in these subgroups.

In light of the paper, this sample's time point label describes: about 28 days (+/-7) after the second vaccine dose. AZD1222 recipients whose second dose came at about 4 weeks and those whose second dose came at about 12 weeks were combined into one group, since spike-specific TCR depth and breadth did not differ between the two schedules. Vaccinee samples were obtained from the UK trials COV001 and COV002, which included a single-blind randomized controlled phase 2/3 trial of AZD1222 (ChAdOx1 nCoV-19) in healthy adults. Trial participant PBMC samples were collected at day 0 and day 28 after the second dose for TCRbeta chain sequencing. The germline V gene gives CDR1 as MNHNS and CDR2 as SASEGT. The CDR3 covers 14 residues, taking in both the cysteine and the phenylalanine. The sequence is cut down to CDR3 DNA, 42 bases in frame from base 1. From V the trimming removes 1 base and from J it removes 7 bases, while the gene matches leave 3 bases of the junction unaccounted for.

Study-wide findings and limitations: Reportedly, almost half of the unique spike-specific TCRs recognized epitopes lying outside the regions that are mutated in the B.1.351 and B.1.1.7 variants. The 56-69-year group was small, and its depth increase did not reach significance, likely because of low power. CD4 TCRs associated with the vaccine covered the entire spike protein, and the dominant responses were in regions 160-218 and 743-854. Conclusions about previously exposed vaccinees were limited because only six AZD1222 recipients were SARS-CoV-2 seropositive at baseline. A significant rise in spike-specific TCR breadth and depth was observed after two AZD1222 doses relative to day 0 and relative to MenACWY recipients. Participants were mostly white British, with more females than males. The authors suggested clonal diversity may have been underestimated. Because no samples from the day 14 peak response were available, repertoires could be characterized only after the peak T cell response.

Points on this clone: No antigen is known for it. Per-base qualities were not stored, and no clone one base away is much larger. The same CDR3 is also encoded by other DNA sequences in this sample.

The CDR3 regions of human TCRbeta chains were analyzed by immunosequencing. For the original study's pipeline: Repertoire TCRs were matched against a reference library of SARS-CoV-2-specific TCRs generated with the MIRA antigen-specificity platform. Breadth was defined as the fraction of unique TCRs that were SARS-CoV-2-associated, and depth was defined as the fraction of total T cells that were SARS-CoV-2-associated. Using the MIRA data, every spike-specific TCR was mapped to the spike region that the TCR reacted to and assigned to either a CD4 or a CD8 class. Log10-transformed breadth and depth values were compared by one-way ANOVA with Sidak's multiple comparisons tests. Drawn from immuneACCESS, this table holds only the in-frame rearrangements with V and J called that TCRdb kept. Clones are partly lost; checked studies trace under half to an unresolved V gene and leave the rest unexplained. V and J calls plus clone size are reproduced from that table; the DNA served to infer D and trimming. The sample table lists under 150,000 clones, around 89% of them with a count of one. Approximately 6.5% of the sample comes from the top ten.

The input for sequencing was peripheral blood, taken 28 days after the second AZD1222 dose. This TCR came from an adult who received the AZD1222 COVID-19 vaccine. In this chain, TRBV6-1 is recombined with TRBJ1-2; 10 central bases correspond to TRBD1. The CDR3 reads CASSEGQGAGGYTF. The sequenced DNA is TGTGCCAGCAGTGAAGGACAGGGGGCAGGTGGCTACACCTTC.